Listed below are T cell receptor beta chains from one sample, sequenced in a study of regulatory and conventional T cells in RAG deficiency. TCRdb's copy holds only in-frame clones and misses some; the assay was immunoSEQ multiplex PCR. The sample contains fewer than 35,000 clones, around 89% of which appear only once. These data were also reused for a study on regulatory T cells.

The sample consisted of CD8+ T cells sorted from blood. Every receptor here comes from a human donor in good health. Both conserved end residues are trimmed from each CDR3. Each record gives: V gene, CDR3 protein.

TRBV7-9 ASSHPRGAGNEQF
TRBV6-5 ASTLQETDTQY
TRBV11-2 ASSLGGGNYEQY
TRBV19 ASSIDRGVNTEAF
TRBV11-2 ASSLEPPGLAPSIQY
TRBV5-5 ASSKGPTFYNEQF
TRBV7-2 ASRSGTGMYEQY
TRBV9 ASSGPIGTGELF
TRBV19 ASSSGQLNSPLH
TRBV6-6 ASSYSGGDTEAF
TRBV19 ASSPRQDYNSPLH
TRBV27 AGSLGADTQY
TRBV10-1 ASSARTGGEETQY
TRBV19 ASSITGTGWNEQF
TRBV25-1 ASSATGMNTEAF
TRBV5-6 ASSLARGLLSSYGYT
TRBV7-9 ASSSQRTAENTEAF
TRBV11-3 AGSPRSSGRERDTQY
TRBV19 ASSILGTGRGLVNLNEQF
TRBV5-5 ASRVDAPLSWETQY
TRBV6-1 ASSEVAGVQNEQF
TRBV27 ASSVSQYYGYT
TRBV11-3 ASTLTSSGEQY
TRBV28 ASSPAAGVSYNEQF
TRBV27 ASSFVGENYEQY
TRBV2 ASRDLGAGNQPQH
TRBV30 AWTPASLTGELF
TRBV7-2 ASSPHPGSNQPQH
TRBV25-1 ASSGELSGQGFGEQF
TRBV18 ASSRGWQGPSVEQY
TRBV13 ASSFSSYEQY
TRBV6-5 ASSHTDTQY
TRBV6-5 ASSLGQDQSLEQF
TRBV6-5 ASSYGGSNSPLH
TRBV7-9 ASSPGLEGGNEQF
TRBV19 ASSTQGANTEAF
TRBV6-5 ASSMTGPGELF
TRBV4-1 ASSQGSGGGGTEAF
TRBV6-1 ASSEVAATNYGYT
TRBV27 ASSFSGGADTEAF
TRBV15 ATSRDDQGDTDTQY